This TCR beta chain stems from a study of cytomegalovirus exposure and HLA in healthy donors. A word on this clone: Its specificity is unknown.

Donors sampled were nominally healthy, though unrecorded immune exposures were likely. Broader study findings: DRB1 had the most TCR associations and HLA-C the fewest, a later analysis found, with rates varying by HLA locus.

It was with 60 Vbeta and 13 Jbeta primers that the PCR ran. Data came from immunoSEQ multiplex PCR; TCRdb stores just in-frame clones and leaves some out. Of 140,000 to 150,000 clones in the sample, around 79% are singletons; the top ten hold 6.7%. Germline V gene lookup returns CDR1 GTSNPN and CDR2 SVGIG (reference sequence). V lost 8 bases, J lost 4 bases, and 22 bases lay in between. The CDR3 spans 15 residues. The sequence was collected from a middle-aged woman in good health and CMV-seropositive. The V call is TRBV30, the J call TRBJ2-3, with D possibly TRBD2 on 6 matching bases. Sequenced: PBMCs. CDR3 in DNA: TGTGCCGGAACAGGAGTCCGGGTAGCGGCAGATACGCAGTATTTT. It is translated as CAGTGVRVAADTQYF.